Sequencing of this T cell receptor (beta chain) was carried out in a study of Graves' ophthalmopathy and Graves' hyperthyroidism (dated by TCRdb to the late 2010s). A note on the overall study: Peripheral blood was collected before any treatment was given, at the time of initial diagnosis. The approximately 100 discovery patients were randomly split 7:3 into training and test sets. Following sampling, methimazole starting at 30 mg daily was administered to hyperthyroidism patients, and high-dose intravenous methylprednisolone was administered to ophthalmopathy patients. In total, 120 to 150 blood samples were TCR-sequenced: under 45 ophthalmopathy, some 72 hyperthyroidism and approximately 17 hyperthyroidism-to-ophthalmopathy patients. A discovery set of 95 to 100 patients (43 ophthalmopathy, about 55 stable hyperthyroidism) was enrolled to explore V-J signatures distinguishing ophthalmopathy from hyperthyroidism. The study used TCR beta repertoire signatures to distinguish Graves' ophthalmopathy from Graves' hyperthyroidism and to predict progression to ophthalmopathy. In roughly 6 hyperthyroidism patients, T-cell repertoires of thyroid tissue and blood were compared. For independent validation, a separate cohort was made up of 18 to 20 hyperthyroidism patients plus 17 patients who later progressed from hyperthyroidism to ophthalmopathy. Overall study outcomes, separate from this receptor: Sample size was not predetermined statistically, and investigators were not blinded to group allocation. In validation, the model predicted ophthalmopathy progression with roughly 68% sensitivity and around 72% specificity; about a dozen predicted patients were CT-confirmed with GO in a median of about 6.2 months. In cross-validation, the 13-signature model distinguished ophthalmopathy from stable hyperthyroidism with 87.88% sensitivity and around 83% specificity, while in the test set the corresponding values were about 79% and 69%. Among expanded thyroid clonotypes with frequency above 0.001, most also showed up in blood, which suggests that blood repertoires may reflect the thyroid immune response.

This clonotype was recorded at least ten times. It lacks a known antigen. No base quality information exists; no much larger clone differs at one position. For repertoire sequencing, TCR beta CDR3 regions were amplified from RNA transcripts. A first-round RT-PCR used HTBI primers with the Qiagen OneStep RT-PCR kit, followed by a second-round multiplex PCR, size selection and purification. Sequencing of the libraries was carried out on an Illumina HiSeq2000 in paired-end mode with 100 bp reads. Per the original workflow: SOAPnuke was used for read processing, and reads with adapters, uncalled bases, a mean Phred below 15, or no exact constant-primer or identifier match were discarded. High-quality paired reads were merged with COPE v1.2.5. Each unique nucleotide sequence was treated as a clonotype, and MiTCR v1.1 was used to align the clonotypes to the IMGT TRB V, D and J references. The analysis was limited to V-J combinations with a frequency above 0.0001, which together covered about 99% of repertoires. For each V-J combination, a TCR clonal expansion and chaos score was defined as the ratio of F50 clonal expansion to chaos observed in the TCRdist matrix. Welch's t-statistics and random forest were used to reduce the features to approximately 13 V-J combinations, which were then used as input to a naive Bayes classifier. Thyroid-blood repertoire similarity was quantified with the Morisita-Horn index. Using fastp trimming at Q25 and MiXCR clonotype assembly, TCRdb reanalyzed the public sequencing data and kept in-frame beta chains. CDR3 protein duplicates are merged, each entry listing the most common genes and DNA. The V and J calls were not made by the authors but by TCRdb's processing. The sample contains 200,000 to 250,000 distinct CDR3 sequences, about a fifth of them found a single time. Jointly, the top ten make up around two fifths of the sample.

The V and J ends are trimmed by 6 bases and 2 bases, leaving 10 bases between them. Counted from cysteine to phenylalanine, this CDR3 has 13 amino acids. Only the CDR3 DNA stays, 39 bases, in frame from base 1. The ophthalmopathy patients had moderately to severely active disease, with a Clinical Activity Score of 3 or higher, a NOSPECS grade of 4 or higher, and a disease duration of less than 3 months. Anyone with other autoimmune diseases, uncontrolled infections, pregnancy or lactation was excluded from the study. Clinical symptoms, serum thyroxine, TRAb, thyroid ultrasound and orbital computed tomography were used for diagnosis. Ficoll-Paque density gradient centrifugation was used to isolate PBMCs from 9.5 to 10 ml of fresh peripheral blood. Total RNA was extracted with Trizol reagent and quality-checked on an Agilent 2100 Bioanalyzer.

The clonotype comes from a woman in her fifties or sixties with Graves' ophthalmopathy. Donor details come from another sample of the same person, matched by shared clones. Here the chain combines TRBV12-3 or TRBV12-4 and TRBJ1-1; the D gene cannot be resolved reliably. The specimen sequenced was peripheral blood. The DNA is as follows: TGTGCCAGCAGCCCGGACGCAAACACTGAAGCTTTCTTT. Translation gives CASSPDANTEAFF.